Detailed here is one T cell receptor beta chain. Antigen: not known. Germline and junction disagree at one end, which may indicate a read error. These data belong to a study of tumor-infiltrating lymphocytes in primary liver carcinoma. Study background: The study included patients who were men and women aged 30 to 69 years. Study-wide points: The use of bulk unsorted samples meant that CD4+ and CD8+ repertoires were not compared. Tumors had a top-250-clone fraction that was significantly higher than blood (p = 0.039). Tumor-adjacent and tumor-blood pairs overlapped less than tumor region pairs did.

TCR beta cDNA was reverse-transcribed from approximately 0.45 ug of total RNA. The reaction used a constant-region primer and ProtoScript II reverse transcriptase. Three-round nested multiplex PCR performed with slightly modified ARM-PCR produced the TCR beta libraries. Two initial PCR rounds of about 9 cycles each paired TRBV1-TRBV30 forward primers with a C-beta reverse primer. TCRdb recomputed calls from the multiplex PCR reads with MiXCR, one row per CDR3 protein. The repertoire holds fewer than 400,000 distinct CDR3 sequences, with nearly 60% as singletons. This CDR3 has 13 amino acids. Germline loops: CDR1 LNHDA, CDR2 SQIVND (reference sequence). Unsorted whole blood yielded blood RNA, and germline DNA was extracted as well.

V is TRBV19 and J is TRBJ2-2, with D tentatively TRBD2 (5 bases). What was sequenced was peripheral blood. This receptor was identified in a woman in her twenties or thirties with primary liver carcinoma and hepatitis B virus infection. The CDR3 bases are TGTGCCAGTAGTGAATATCTGACCGGGGAACTGTTTTTT. Amino acids: CASSEYLTGELFF.